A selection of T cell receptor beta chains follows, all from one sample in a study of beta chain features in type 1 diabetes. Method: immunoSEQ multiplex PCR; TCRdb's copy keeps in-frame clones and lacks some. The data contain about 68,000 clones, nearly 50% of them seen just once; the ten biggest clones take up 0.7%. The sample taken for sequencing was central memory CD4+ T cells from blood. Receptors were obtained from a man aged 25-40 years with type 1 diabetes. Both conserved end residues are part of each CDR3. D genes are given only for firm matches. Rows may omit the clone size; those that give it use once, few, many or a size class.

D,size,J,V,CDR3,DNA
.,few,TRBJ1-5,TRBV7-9,CASSPGGFSNQPQHF,TGTGCCAGCAGCCCCGGAGGATTTAGCAATCAGCCCCAGCATTTT
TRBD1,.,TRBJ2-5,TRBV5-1,CASSLAPRGMSETQYF,TGCGCCAGCAGCTTGGCCCCCAGGGGGATGTCTGAGACCCAGTACTTC
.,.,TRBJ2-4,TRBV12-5,CASGLGQLGNIQYF,TGTGCTAGTGGTTTGGGACAGCTGGGAAACATTCAGTACTTC
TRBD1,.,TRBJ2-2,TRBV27,CASSLGPDRGSGELFF,TGTGCCAGCAGTTTAGGGCCGGACAGGGGGTCCGGGGAGCTGTTTTTT
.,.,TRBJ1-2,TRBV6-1,CASSEAPSYGYTF,TGTGCCAGCAGTGAAGCCCCGAGCTATGGCTACACCTTC
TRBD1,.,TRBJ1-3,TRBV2,CASSRAGGGNTIYF,TGTGCCAGCAGTCGGGCAGGGGGTGGAAACACCATATATTTT
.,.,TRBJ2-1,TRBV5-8,CASSFTGSSYNEQFF,TGTGCCAGCAGCTTCACTGGTAGCTCCTACAATGAGCAGTTCTTC
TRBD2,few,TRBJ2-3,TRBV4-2,CASSQDGTSGTDTQYF,TGTGCCAGCAGCCAAGACGGGACTAGCGGGACAGATACGCAGTATTTT
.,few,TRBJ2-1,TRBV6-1,CAIPRDTTYNEQFF,TGTGCCATCCCACGGGACACAACCTACAATGAGCAGTTCTTC
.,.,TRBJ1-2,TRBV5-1,CASSLQPRDINYGYTF,TGCGCCAGCAGCTTACAACCTCGGGACATTAACTATGGCTACACCTTC
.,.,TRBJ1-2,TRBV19,CASSILWGGGNYGYTF,TGTGCCAGTAGTATCCTTTGGGGGGGCGGAAACTATGGCTACACCTTC
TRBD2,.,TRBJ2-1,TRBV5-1,CASSLGTSGRADEQFF,TGCGCCAGCAGCTTGGGGACTAGCGGGAGGGCCGATGAGCAGTTCTTC
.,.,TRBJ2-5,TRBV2,CASSDNQETQYF,TGTGCCAGCAGTGATAACCAAGAGACCCAGTACTTC
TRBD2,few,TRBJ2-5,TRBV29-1,CSVGSLAGASGETQYF,TGCAGCGTTGGATCACTAGCGGGGGCCTCTGGGGAGACCCAGTACTTC
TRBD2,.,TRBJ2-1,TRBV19,CASSIMGGDGEQFF,TGTGCCAGTAGTATCATGGGGGGGGACGGGGAGCAGTTCTTC
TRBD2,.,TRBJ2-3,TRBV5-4,CASSSPGGNTQYF,TGTGCCAGCAGCTCACCCGGGGGGAATACGCAGTATTTT
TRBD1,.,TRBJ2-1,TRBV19,CASGTGRANEQFF,TGTGCCAGTGGGACAGGGAGGGCCAATGAGCAGTTCTTC
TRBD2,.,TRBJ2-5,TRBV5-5,CASSLGGAGAGETQYF,TGTGCCAGCAGCCTGGGCGGGGCGGGAGCGGGGGAGACCCAGTACTTC
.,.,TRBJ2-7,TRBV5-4,CASSPPRGTGGGSYEQYF,TGTGCCAGCAGCCCCCCGCGGGGGACGGGGGGCGGCTCCTACGAGCAGTACTTC
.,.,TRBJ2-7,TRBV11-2,CASTSGREQYF,TGTGCCAGCACCAGTGGGAGGGAGCAGTACTTC